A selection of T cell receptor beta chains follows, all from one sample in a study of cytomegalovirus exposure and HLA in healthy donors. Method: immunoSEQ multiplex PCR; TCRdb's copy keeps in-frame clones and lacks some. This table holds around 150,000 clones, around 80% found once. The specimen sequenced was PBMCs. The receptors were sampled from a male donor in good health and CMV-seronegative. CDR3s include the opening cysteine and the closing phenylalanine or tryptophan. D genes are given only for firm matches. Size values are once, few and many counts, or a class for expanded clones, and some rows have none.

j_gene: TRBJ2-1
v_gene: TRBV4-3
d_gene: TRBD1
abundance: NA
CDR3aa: CASSQDRGTGWNEQFF
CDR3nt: TGCGCCAGCAGCCAGGACAGGGGGACGGGTTGGAATGAGCAGTTCTTC

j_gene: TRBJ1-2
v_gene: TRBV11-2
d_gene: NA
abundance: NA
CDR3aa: CASSFSGGASFYTF
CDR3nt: TGTGCCAGCAGCTTCTCGGGGGGCGCGAGTTTCTACACCTTC

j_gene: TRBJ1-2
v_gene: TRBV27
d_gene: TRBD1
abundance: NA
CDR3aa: CASSLSSSTGNGYTF
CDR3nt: TGTGCCAGCAGTTTATCCTCGTCGACAGGGAATGGCTACACCTTC

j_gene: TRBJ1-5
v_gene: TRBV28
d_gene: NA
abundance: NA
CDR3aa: CASSLPADYSNQPQHF
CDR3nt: TGTGCCAGCAGTTTACCGGCAGACTATAGCAATCAGCCCCAGCATTTT

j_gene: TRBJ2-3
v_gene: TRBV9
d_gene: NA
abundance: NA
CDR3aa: CASSPDTGSDTQYF
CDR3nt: TGTGCCAGCAGCCCAGACACAGGGTCAGATACGCAGTATTTT

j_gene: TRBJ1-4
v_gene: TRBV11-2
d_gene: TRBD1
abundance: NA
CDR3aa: CASSPRNKRQGANEKLFF
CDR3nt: TGTGCCAGCAGCCCCAGGAATAAAAGACAGGGAGCTAATGAAAAACTGTTTTTT

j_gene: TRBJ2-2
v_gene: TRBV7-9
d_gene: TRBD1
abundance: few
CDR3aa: CASSPQGPGELFF
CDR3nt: TGTGCCAGCAGCCCACAGGGGCCCGGGGAGCTGTTTTTT

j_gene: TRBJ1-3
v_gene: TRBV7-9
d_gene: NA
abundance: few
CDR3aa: CASSPRGSSGNTIYF
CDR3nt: TGTGCCAGCAGCCCCAGAGGGAGCTCTGGAAACACCATATATTTT

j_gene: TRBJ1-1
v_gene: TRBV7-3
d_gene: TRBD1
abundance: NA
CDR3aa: CASRRQGYTEAFF
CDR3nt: TGTGCCAGCAGAAGACAGGGATACACTGAAGCTTTCTTT

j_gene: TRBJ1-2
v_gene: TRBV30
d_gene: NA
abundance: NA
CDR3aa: CAWSSTGTRGYTF
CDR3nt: TGTGCCTGGAGTTCCACAGGGACGAGGGGCTACACCTTC

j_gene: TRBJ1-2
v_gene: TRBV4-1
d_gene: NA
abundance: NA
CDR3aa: CASSQITTGYYGYTF
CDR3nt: TGCGCCAGCAGCCAAATTACGACGGGGTACTATGGCTACACCTTC

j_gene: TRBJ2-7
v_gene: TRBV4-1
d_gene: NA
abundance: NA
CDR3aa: CASSQDDRFRSYEQYF
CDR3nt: TGCGCCAGCAGCCAAGATGACAGATTTCGATCCTACGAGCAGTACTTC

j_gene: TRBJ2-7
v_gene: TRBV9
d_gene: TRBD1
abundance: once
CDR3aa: CASSVVPLGQGTKGEQYF
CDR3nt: TGTGCCAGCAGCGTAGTACCCTTGGGACAGGGCACGAAGGGGGAGCAGTACTTC

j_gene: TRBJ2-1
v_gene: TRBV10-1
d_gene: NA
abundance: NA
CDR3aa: CARGGYDYNEQFF
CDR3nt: TGCGCCAGGGGGGGATATGATTACAATGAGCAGTTCTTC

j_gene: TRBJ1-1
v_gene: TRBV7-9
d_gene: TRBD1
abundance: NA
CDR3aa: CASSLEGTGLRGNTEAFF
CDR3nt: TGTGCCAGCAGCTTAGAGGGGACAGGACTTAGAGGGAACACTGAAGCTTTCTTT

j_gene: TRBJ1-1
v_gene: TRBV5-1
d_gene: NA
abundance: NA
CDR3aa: CASSYQGTTEAFF
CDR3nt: TGCGCCAGCAGCTATCAGGGAACCACTGAAGCTTTCTTT

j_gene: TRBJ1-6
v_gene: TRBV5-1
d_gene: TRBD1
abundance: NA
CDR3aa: CASSPAPGTGGGNSPLHF
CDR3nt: TGCGCCAGCAGCCCGGCCCCCGGGACAGGGGGCGGGAATTCACCCCTCCACTTT

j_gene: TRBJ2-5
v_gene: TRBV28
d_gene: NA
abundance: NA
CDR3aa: CASSLPGQGGETQYF
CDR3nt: TGTGCCAGCAGTTTACCGGGTCAGGGGGGAGAGACCCAGTACTTC

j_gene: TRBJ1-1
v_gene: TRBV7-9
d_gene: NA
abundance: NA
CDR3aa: CASSPEGWWEDTEAFF
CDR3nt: TGTGCCAGCAGCCCGGAGGGGTGGTGGGAGGACACTGAAGCTTTCTTT

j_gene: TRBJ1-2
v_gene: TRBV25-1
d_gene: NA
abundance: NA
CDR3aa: CASSPGLSGYTF
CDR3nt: TGTGCCAGCAGTCCCGGACTCAGCGGCTACACCTTC

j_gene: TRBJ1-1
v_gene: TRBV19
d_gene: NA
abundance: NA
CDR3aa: CASSSDGFGTEAFF
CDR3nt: TGTGCCAGTAGTAGCGACGGGTTCGGCACTGAAGCTTTCTTT

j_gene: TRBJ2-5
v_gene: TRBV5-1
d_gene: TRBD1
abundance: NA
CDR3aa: CASSTGDRQQETQYF
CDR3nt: TGCGCCAGCAGCACTGGGGACAGACAACAAGAGACCCAGTACTTC

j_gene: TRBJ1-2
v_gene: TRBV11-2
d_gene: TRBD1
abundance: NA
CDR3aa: CASRQQGARSYGYTF
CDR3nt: TGTGCCAGCAGACAACAGGGGGCGCGTAGCTATGGCTACACCTTC

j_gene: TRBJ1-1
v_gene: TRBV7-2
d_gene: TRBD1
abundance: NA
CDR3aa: CASSALTGGWTEAFF
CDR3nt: TGTGCCAGCAGCGCCCTGACAGGGGGCTGGACTGAAGCTTTCTTT

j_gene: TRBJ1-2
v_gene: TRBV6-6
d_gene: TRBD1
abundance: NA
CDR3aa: CASRPDRGNIHSYTF
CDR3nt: TGTGCCAGCAGGCCCGACAGGGGGAATATACACAGCTACACCTTC

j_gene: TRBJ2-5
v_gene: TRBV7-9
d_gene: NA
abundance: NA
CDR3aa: CASSPDRLGETQYF
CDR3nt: TGTGCCAGCAGCCCCGATCGGCTCGGGGAGACCCAGTACTTC

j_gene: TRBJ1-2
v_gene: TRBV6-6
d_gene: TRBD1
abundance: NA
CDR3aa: CASRDREGGGYTF
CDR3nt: TGTGCCAGCAGGGACAGGGAAGGAGGTGGCTACACCTTC

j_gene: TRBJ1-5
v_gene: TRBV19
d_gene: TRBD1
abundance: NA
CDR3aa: CASSIGGQLGDSNQPQHF
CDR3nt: TGTGCCAGTAGTATAGGGGGACAGCTCGGCGATAGCAATCAGCCCCAGCATTTT

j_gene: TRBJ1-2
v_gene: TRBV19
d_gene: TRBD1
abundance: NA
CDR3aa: CASSLEGASNGYTF
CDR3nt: TGTGCCAGTAGTCTCGAGGGGGCGTCAAATGGCTACACCTTC

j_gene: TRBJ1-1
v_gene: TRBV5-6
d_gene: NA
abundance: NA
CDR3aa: CASKHQNTEAFF
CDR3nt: TGTGCCAGCAAACACCAGAACACTGAAGCTTTCTTT

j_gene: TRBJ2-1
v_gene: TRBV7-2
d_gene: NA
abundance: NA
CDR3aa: CASSSIADNEQFF
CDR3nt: TGTGCCAGCAGCTCGATAGCGGACAATGAGCAGTTCTTC

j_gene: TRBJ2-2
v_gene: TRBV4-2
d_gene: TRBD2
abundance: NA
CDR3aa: CASSPYAGETGELFF
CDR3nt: TGTGCCAGCAGCCCCTACGCGGGGGAGACCGGGGAGCTGTTTTTT

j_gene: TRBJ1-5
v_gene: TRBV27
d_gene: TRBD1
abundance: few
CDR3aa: CASRTLKAGGESRGQPQHF
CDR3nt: TGTGCCAGCAGAACTCTTAAGGCAGGGGGCGAATCCAGGGGGCAGCCCCAGCATTTT

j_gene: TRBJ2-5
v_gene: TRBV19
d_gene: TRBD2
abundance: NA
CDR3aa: CASSIPASGAGETQYF
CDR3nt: TGTGCCAGTAGTATCCCAGCTAGCGGGGCGGGGGAGACCCAGTACTTC

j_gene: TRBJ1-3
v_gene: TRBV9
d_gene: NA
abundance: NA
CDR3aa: CASSVAGSGNTIYF
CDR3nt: TGTGCCAGCAGCGTTGCAGGGTCTGGAAACACCATATATTTT

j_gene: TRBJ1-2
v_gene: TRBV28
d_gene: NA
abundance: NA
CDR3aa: CASRPGVLSGYTF
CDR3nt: TGTGCCAGCAGGCCGGGGGTATTGAGTGGCTACACCTTC

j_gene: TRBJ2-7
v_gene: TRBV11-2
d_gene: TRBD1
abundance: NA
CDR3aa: CASSFRTGDYEQYF
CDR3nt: TGTGCCAGCAGCTTTAGGACAGGGGACTACGAGCAGTACTTC

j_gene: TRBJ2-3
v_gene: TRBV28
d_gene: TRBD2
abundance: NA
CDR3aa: CASSLLSFTSGGQGLTDTQYF
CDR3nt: TGTGCCAGCAGTCTCCTCTCCTTTACTAGCGGGGGGCAAGGCCTGACAGATACGCAGTATTTT

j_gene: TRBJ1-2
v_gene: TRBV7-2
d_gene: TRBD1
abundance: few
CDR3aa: CASSSRDRGGGYTF
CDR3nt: TGTGCCAGCAGCTCACGCGACAGGGGCGGCGGCTACACCTTC

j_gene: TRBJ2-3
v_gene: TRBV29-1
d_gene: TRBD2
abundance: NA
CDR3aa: CSVSLAGSTDTQYF
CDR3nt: TGCAGCGTTTCGCTAGCGGGGAGCACAGATACGCAGTATTTT

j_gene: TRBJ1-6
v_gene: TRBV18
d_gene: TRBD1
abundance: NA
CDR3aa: CASSGDSNNSPLHF
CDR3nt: TGTGCCAGCTCGGGGGACAGTAATAATTCACCCCTCCACTTT

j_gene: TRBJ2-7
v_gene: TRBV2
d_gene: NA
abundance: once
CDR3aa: CAPTGQYF
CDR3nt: TGTGCCCCTACAGGGCAGTACTTC

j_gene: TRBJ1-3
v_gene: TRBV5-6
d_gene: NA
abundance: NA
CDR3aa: CASSSVRGNTIYF
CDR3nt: TGTGCCAGCAGCTCTGTTCGGGGAAACACCATATATTTT

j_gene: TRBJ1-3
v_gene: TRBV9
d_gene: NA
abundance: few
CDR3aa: CASSLDSLSGNTIYF
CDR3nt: TGTGCCAGCAGCCTTGACAGCCTCTCTGGAAACACCATATATTTT

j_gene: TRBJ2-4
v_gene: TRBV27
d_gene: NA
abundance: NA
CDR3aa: CASSFQGAKNIQYF
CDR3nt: TGTGCCAGCAGTTTCCAGGGGGCCAAAAACATTCAGTACTTC

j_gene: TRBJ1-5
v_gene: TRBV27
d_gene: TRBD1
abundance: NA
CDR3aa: CASSTTGGRQPQHF
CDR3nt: TGTGCCAGCAGCACCACAGGGGGCAGGCAGCCCCAGCATTTT

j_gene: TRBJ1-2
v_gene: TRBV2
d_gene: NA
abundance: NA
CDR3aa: CASSVQENYGYTF
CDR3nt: TGTGCCAGCAGTGTCCAAGAGAACTATGGCTACACCTTC

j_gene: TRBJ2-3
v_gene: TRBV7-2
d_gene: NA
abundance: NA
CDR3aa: CASRPSRTAPFHF
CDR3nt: TGTGCCAGCAGACCATCTCGGACAGCGCCTTTTCATTTT

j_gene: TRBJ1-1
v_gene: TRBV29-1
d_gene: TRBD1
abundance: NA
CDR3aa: CSAGTGGLTFF
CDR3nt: TGCAGCGCTGGGACAGGGGGCCTTACCTTCTTT

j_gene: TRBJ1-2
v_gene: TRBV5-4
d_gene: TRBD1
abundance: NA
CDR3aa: CASSLDRDRSYGYTF
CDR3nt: TGTGCCAGCAGCTTGGATCGGGACAGGAGCTATGGCTACACCTTC

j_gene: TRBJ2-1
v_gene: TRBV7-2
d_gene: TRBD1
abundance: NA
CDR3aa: CASSAWTGGSGGGEQFF
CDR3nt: TGTGCCAGCAGCGCATGGACAGGGGGCTCGGGGGGTGGTGAGCAGTTCTTC